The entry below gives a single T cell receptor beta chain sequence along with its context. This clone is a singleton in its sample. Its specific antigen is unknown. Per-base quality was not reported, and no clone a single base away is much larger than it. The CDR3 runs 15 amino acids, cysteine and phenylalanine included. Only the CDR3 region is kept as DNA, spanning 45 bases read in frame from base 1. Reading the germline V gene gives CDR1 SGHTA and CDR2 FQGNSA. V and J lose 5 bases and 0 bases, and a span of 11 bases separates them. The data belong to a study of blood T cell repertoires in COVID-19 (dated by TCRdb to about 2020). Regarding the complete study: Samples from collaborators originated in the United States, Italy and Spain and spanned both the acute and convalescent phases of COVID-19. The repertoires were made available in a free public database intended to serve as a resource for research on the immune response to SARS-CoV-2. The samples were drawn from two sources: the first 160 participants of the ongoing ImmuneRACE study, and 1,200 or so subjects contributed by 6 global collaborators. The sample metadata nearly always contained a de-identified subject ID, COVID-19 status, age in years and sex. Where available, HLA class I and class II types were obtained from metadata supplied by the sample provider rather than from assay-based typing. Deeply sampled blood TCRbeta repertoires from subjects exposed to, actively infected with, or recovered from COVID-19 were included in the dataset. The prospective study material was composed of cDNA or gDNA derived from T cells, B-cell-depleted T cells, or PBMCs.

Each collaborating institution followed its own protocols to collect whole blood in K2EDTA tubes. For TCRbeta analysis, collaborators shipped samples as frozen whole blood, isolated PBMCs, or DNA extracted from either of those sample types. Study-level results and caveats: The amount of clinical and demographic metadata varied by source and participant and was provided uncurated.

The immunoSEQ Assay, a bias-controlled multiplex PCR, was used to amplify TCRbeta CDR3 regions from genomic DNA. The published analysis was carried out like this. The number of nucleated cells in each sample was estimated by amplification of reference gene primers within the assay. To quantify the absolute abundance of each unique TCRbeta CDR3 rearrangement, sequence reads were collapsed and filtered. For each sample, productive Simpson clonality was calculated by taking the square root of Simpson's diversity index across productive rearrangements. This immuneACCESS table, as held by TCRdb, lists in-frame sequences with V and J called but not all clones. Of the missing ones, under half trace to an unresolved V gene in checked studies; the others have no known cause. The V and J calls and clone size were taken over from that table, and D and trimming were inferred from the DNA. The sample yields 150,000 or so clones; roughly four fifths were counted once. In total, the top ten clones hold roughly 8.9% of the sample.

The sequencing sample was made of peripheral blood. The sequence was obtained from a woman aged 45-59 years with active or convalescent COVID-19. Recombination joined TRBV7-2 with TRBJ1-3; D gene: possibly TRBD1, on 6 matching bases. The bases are TGTGCCAGCAGCGTACAGGGTTACTCTGGAAACACCATATATTTT. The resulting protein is CASSVQGYSGNTIYF.